A selection of T cell receptor beta chains follows, all from one sample in a study of T cell responses to AZD1222 COVID-19 vaccine. Produced via immunoSEQ multiplex PCR; TCRdb's table is partial and in-frame only. The sample holds 90,000 to 150,000 clones; around 90% are singletons and the top ten take 8.4%. The material sequenced was peripheral blood, taken on day 0 of AZD1222 vaccination. Receptors were obtained from an adult in good health. CDR3s include the opening cysteine and the closing phenylalanine or tryptophan. The D gene is left open where the match is weak. Clone size is shown for a subset of rows, as once, few, many or a class of expanded clone.

clone size: .
J gene: TRBJ2-1
V gene: TRBV9
D gene: .
CDR3 protein: CASSVETRGNEQFF
CDR3 DNA: TGTGCCAGCAGCGTAGAGACCCGGGGCAATGAGCAGTTCTTC

clone size: .
J gene: TRBJ1-1
V gene: TRBV5-1
D gene: .
CDR3 protein: CASSFSGPNTEAFF
CDR3 DNA: TGCGCCAGCAGCTTTTCAGGGCCGAACACTGAAGCTTTCTTT

clone size: .
J gene: TRBJ1-1
V gene: TRBV2
D gene: TRBD1
CDR3 protein: CASSEALRGQGAFF
CDR3 DNA: TGTGCCAGCAGTGAAGCGCTTAGGGGACAGGGAGCTTTCTTT

clone size: .
J gene: TRBJ1-2
V gene: TRBV6-5
D gene: TRBD1
CDR3 protein: CASSSGRDRGYYGYTF
CDR3 DNA: TGTGCCAGCAGTTCCGGCCGGGACAGGGGGTACTATGGCTACACCTTC

clone size: .
J gene: TRBJ1-6
V gene: TRBV6-5
D gene: TRBD1
CDR3 protein: CASSYEGARNSPLHF
CDR3 DNA: TGTGCCAGCAGTTATGAGGGGGCGAGAAATTCACCCCTCCACTTT

clone size: .
J gene: TRBJ1-5
V gene: TRBV7-7
D gene: .
CDR3 protein: CASSPTSPLDSCNQPQHF
CDR3 DNA: TGTGCTAGCAGCCCTACTAGCCCTCTGGACAGCTGCAATCAGCCCCAGCATTTT

clone size: .
J gene: TRBJ1-2
V gene: TRBV19
D gene: TRBD1
CDR3 protein: CASRQTGSGGYTF
CDR3 DNA: TGTGCCAGTAGACAGACAGGGTCAGGTGGCTACACCTTC

clone size: .
J gene: TRBJ1-5
V gene: TRBV28
D gene: .
CDR3 protein: CASSFRRGENNQPQHF
CDR3 DNA: TGTGCCAGCAGTTTCCGACGGGGGGAAAACAATCAGCCCCAGCATTTT

clone size: .
J gene: TRBJ2-5
V gene: TRBV5-4
D gene: TRBD2
CDR3 protein: CASSLAGTSWQETQYF
CDR3 DNA: TGTGCCAGCAGCTTGGCAGGGACTAGCTGGCAAGAGACCCAGTACTTC

clone size: .
J gene: TRBJ1-4
V gene: TRBV7-8
D gene: .
CDR3 protein: CASSSGRTNEKLFF
CDR3 DNA: TGTGCCAGCAGCTCAGGCCGAACTAATGAAAAACTGTTTTTT

clone size: .
J gene: TRBJ2-7
V gene: TRBV18
D gene: TRBD1
CDR3 protein: CASSRDRGGEQYF
CDR3 DNA: TGTGCCAGCTCACGGGACAGGGGTGGCGAGCAGTACTTC

clone size: .
J gene: TRBJ1-1
V gene: TRBV12-2
D gene: .
CDR3 protein: CASRLAVEDRDHETEAFF
CDR3 DNA: TGTGCAAGTCGCTTAGCGGTAGAGGACAGGGATCATGAAACTGAAGCTTTCTTT

clone size: .
J gene: TRBJ2-7
V gene: TRBV14
D gene: .
CDR3 protein: CASSQQQIYEQYF
CDR3 DNA: TGTGCCAGCAGCCAACAACAGATCTACGAGCAGTACTTC

clone size: .
J gene: TRBJ1-3
V gene: TRBV18
D gene: .
CDR3 protein: CASSPLPGSGNTIYF
CDR3 DNA: TGTGCCAGCTCACCACTCCCCGGCTCTGGAAACACCATATATTTT

clone size: .
J gene: TRBJ1-6
V gene: TRBV9
D gene: TRBD1
CDR3 protein: CASSPPLWDRNNSPLHF
CDR3 DNA: TGTGCCAGCAGCCCTCCACTGTGGGACAGGAATAATTCACCCCTCCACTTT

clone size: once
J gene: TRBJ1-4
V gene: TRBV5-1
D gene: .
CDR3 protein: CASSLPEGGPVEKLFF
CDR3 DNA: TGCGCCAGCAGCCTGCCCGAGGGGGGACCTGTTGAAAAACTGTTTTTT

clone size: once
J gene: TRBJ2-5
V gene: TRBV27
D gene: .
CDR3 protein: CASSSLAVQETQYF
CDR3 DNA: TGTGCCAGCAGTTCACTAGCCGTCCAAGAGACCCAGTACTTC

clone size: .
J gene: TRBJ1-2
V gene: TRBV3-1/TRBV3-2
D gene: .
CDR3 protein: CASSQEGEPRGYTF
CDR3 DNA: TGTGCCAGCAGCCAAGAGGGGGAACCGAGGGGCTACACCTTC

clone size: .
J gene: TRBJ2-1
V gene: TRBV7-3
D gene: TRBD2
CDR3 protein: CASSYGTSGYNEQFF
CDR3 DNA: TGTGCCAGCAGCTATGGGACTAGCGGTTACAATGAGCAGTTCTTC

clone size: once
J gene: TRBJ1-5
V gene: TRBV4-1
D gene: TRBD1
CDR3 protein: CASSHPDRGVQPQHF
CDR3 DNA: TGCGCCAGCAGCCACCCGGACAGGGGAGTGCAGCCCCAGCATTTT

clone size: .
J gene: TRBJ2-7
V gene: TRBV29-1
D gene: TRBD2
CDR3 protein: CSVRAREGNEQYF
CDR3 DNA: TGCAGCGTGAGGGCCAGGGAGGGGAACGAGCAGTACTTC

clone size: .
J gene: TRBJ2-3
V gene: TRBV2
D gene: .
CDR3 protein: CASRGGKGTDTQYF
CDR3 DNA: TGTGCCAGCCGAGGCGGGAAGGGCACAGATACGCAGTATTTT

clone size: .
J gene: TRBJ2-1
V gene: TRBV7-2
D gene: TRBD2
CDR3 protein: CASSLTSGFYNEQFF
CDR3 DNA: TGTGCCAGCAGCTTGACTAGCGGGTTCTACAATGAGCAGTTCTTC

clone size: few
J gene: TRBJ1-4
V gene: TRBV9
D gene: TRBD1
CDR3 protein: CASSGTGRGEKLFF
CDR3 DNA: TGTGCCAGCAGCGGGACAGGGAGGGGTGAAAAACTGTTTTTT

clone size: .
J gene: TRBJ2-5
V gene: TRBV24-1
D gene: .
CDR3 protein: CATSDSIDSIQETQYF
CDR3 DNA: TGTGCCACCAGTGATTCGATTGACAGCATTCAAGAGACCCAGTACTTC

clone size: .
J gene: TRBJ2-7
V gene: TRBV28
D gene: TRBD2
CDR3 protein: CASSPRTSASYEQYF
CDR3 DNA: TGTGCCAGCAGTCCACGGACTAGCGCGAGCTACGAGCAGTACTTC

clone size: .
J gene: TRBJ2-7
V gene: TRBV5-1
D gene: TRBD1
CDR3 protein: CASSWDRQNEQYF
CDR3 DNA: TGCGCCAGCAGCTGGGACAGGCAAAATGAGCAGTACTTC

clone size: .
J gene: TRBJ2-1
V gene: TRBV28
D gene: .
CDR3 protein: CASSLLTGGVTSSYNEQFF
CDR3 DNA: TGTGCCAGCAGTTTATTAACTGGGGGAGTGACGAGCTCCTACAATGAGCAGTTCTTC

clone size: .
J gene: TRBJ1-4
V gene: TRBV5-4
D gene: TRBD1
CDR3 protein: CASSRQGQNEKLFF
CDR3 DNA: TGTGCCAGCAGCCGACAGGGTCAGAATGAAAAACTGTTTTTT

clone size: .
J gene: TRBJ2-1
V gene: TRBV2
D gene: .
CDR3 protein: CASGGNEQFF
CDR3 DNA: TGTGCCAGTGGTGGCAATGAGCAGTTCTTC

clone size: .
J gene: TRBJ2-2
V gene: TRBV6-5
D gene: .
CDR3 protein: CASSSPVDGELFF
CDR3 DNA: TGTGCCAGCAGTTCCCCCGTGGACGGGGAGCTGTTTTTT

clone size: .
J gene: TRBJ2-5
V gene: TRBV18
D gene: .
CDR3 protein: CASSPYGETQYF
CDR3 DNA: TGTGCCAGCTCACCCTACGGAGAGACCCAGTACTTC